Listed below are T cell receptor beta chains from one sample, sequenced in a study of post-analysis software for immune sequencing data. TCRdb reanalysed the PCR reads using MiXCR and keeps one entry per CDR3 protein. The sample includes hundreds of thousands of distinct CDR3 sequences, roughly 50% seen only once; the top ten take about 4.8%. What was sequenced was blood. These receptors came from a girl aged 5-17 years with multiple sclerosis. The CDR3 runs from the conserved cysteine through the conserved F or W. The D gene is left open where the match is weak. Expanded clones get a size class; other rows say once, few or many, or leave the size out.

clone_size | d_call | j_call | v_call | cdr3_aa | cdr3_nt
once | NA | TRBJ1-2 | TRBV7-2 | CASSSQPGRGFDGYTF | TGTGCCAGCAGCTCCCAGCCGGGTAGGGGTTTCGATGGCTACACCTTC
few | NA | TRBJ2-3 | TRBV29-1 | CSVERVTDTQYF | TGCAGCGTTGAGCGGGTCACAGATACGCAGTATTTT
few | NA | TRBJ2-7 | TRBV10-3 | CAISDRGGRGLEQYF | TGTGCCATCAGTGATAGGGGTGGGAGAGGTCTCGAGCAGTACTTC
NA | NA | TRBJ2-5 | TRBV2 | CASSPGSPGSQYF | TGTGCCAGCAGCCCAGGGAGCCCGGGGTCCCAGTACTTC
NA | TRBD2 | TRBJ2-5 | TRBV9 | CASSVAGLAGGRQETQYF | TGTGCCAGCAGCGTAGCTGGACTCGCGGGAGGGCGGCAAGAGACCCAGTACTTC
NA | NA | TRBJ2-6 | TRBV7-7 | CASSLGPDSGANVLTF | TGTGCTAGCAGCTTAGGACCGGACTCTGGGGCCAACGTCCTGACTTTC
once | NA | TRBJ1-2 | TRBV5-1 | CASSLWQGGDYGYTF | TGCGCCAGCAGCTTGTGGCAGGGAGGTGACTATGGCTACACCTTC
NA | NA | TRBJ2-5 | TRBV29-1 | CSGKSETQYF | TGCAGCGGGAAATCGGAGACCCAGTACTTC
NA | NA | TRBJ2-7 | TRBV20-1 | CSARDGRANEQYF | TGCAGTGCTAGAGATGGCAGGGCGAACGAGCAGTACTTC
few | NA | TRBJ1-1 | TRBV12-3/TRBV12-4 | CASSMGAGQGNTEAFF | TGTGCCAGCAGTATGGGGGCGGGACAAGGGAACACTGAAGCTTTCTTT
many | NA | TRBJ2-1 | TRBV6-4 | CASGRTPDNEQFF | TGTGCCAGCGGGAGGACCCCAGACAATGAGCAGTTCTTC
few | TRBD2 | TRBJ2-7 | TRBV5-1 | CASSPGTSGGAFDEQYF | TGCGCCAGCAGCCCCGGGACTAGCGGGGGGGCGTTTGACGAGCAGTACTTC
NA | NA | TRBJ2-7 | TRBV7-9 | CASSPPEKRLEQYF | TGTGCCAGCAGCCCCCCAGAGAAACGGCTCGAGCAGTACTTC
few | NA | TRBJ1-5 | TRBV2 | CASSAGQPQHF | TGTGCCAGCAGTGCAGGTCAGCCCCAGCATTTT
NA | TRBD1 | TRBJ1-1 | TRBV12-3/TRBV12-4 | CASSPRTGSGTEAFF | TGTGCCAGCAGTCCCCGGACAGGGAGCGGCACTGAAGCTTTCTTT
once | NA | TRBJ1-5 | TRBV11-2 | CASSLFQGSNQPQHF | TGTGCCAGCAGCTTATTCCAGGGAAGCAATCAGCCCCAGCATTTT
NA | NA | TRBJ2-7 | TRBV3-1 | CASSQGSDHYEQYF | TGTGCCAGCAGCCAAGGGAGTGACCACTACGAGCAGTACTTC
NA | TRBD2 | TRBJ2-7 | TRBV5-5 | CASSSGLAGSTEQYF | TGTGCCAGCAGCTCGGGACTAGCGGGAAGTACCGAGCAGTACTTC
few | NA | TRBJ1-1 | TRBV10-3 | CAAHSNQNTEAFF | TGTGCCGCCCACTCCAACCAGAACACTGAAGCTTTCTTT
NA | NA | TRBJ2-7 | TRBV20-1 | CSAIPGSSYEQYF | TGCAGTGCTATCCCAGGGAGCTCCTACGAGCAGTACTTC
few | NA | TRBJ2-6 | TRBV29-1 | CSVGDPVSGANVLTF | TGCAGCGTTGGGGACCCAGTCTCTGGGGCCAACGTCCTGACTTTC
few | NA | TRBJ2-3 | TRBV4-2 | CASSQAPGSDTRRGADTQYF | TGTGCCAGCAGCCAAGCCCCGGGTAGCGACACCCGGCGAGGGGCAGATACGCAGTATTTT
NA | TRBD1 | TRBJ2-7 | TRBV7-9 | CASSLAETGEVDEQYF | TGTGCCAGCAGCTTAGCTGAGACAGGGGAGGTCGACGAGCAGTACTTC
few | NA | TRBJ2-1 | TRBV7-2 | CASSRRSVNEQFF | TGTGCCAGCAGCCGCCGTTCTGTCAATGAGCAGTTCTTC
NA | TRBD1 | TRBJ2-3 | TRBV20-1 | CSAYPGTGVGDTQYF | TGCAGTGCGTACCCCGGGACAGGGGTGGGAGATACGCAGTATTTT
NA | NA | TRBJ1-2 | TRBV14 | CASSLRRGGDYGYTF | TGTGCCAGCAGCCTCCGACGTGGTGGTGACTATGGCTACACCTTC
few | TRBD2 | TRBJ2-3 | TRBV12-3/TRBV12-4 | CASTTRLAGGLTDTQYF | TGTGCCAGCACCACACGACTAGCGGGGGGACTCACAGATACGCAGTATTTT
NA | TRBD1 | TRBJ2-3 | TRBV3-1 | CASSQPGTGKDTQYF | TGTGCCAGCAGCCAACCCGGGACAGGGAAAGATACGCAGTATTTT
few | TRBD1 | TRBJ1-2 | TRBV6-2/TRBV6-3 | CASSYLTGGGYGYTF | TGTGCCAGCAGTTACCTGACAGGGGGCGGCTATGGCTACACCTTC
NA | TRBD1 | TRBJ2-1 | TRBV5-1 | CASSGRTGNNEQFF | TGCGCCAGCAGCGGAAGGACAGGCAACAATGAGCAGTTCTTC